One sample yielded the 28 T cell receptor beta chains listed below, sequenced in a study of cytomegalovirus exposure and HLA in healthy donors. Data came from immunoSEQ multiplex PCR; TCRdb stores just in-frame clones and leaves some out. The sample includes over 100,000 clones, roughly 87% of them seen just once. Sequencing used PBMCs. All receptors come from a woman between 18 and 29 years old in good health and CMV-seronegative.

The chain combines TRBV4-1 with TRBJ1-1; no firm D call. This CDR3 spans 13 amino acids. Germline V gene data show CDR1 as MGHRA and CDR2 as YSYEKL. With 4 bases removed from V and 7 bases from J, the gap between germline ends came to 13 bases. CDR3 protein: CASSLGIGLEAFF. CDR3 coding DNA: TGCGCCAGCAGCCTGGGGATAGGACTTGAAGCTTTCTTT.

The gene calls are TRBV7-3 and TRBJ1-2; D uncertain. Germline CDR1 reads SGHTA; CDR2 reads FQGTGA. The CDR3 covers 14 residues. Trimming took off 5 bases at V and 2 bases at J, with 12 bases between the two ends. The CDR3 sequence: CASSPGPSNYGYTF. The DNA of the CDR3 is TGTGCCAGCAGCCCTGGGCCCTCCAACTATGGCTACACCTTC.

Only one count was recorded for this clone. The CDR3 here is CASSGPSRDTQYF. In DNA, the CDR3 is TGTGCCAGCAGCGGGCCCTCCCGCGATACGCAGTATTTT. This chain uses TRBV9 with TRBJ2-3; D not resolved. The ends were cut back, 3 bases at V and 6 bases at J, with 11 bases in the middle. The germline V gene has CDR1 SGDLS and CDR2 YYNGEE. The CDR3 consists of 13 residues.

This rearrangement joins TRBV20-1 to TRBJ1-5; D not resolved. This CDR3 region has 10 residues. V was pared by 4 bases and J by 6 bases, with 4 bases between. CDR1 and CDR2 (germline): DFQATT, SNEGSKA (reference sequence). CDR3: CSATGQPQHF. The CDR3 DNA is TGCAGTGCTACGGGTCAGCCCCAGCATTTT.

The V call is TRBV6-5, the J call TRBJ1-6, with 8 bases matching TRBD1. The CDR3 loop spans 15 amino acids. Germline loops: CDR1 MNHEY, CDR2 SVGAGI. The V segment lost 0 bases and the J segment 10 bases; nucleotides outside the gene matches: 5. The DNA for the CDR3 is TGTGCCAGCAGTTACTCGATGGGACAGGACTCACCCCTCCACTTT. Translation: CASSYSMGQDSPLHF.

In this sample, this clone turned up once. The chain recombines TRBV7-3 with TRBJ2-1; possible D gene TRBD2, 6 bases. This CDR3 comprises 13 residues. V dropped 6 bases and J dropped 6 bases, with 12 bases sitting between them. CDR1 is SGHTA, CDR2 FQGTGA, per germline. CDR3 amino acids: CASRAAGGNEQFF. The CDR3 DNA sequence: TGTGCCAGCAGGGCGGCCGGGGGCAATGAGCAGTTCTTC.

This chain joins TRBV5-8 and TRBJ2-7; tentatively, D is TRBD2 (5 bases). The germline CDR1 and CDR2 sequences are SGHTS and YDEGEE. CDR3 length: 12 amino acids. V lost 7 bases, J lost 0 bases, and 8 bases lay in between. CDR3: CASLAPSYEQYF. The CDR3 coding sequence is TGTGCCAGCCTAGCCCCCTCCTACGAGCAGTACTTC.

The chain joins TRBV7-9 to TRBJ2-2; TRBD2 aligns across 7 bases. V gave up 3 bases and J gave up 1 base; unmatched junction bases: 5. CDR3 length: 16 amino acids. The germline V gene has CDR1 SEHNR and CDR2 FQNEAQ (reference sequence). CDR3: CASSFSAGVNTGELFF. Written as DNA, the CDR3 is TGTGCCAGCAGCTTTTCGGCGGGGGTGAACACCGGGGAGCTGTTTTTT.

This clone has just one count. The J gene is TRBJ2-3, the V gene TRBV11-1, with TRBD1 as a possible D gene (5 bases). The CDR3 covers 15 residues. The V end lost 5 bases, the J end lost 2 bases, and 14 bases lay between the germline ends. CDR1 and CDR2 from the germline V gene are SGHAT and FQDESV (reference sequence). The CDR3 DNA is TGTGCCAGCAGCCCCCACGCCAGGGCCACAGATACGCAGTATTTT. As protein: CASSPHARATDTQYF.

CDR3 residues: CASSPNDRADYGYTF. CDR3 DNA sequence: TGTGCCAGCAGCCCCAACGACAGGGCTGACTATGGCTACACCTTC. The chain has TRBV9 and TRBJ1-2; TRBD1 aligns across 7 bases. Germline CDR1 is SGDLS and CDR2 is YYNGEE. CDR3 length: 15 amino acids. Trimming at V came to 4 bases and at J to 3 bases, leaving 9 bases not matched to a gene.

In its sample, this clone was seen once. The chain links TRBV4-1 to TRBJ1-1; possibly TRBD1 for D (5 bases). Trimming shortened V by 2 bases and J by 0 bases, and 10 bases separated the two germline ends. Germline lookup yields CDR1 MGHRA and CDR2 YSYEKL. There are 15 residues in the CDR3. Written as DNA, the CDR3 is TGCGCCAGCAGCCAAACAGACAGAGTGAACACTGAAGCTTTCTTT. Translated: CASSQTDRVNTEAFF.

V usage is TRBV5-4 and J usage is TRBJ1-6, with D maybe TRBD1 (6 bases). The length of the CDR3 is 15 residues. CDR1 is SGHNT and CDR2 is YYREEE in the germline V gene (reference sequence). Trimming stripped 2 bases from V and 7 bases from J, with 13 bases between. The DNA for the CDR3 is TGTGCCAGCAGCTTATGGGACATTTCGAATTCACCCCTCCACTTT. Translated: CASSLWDISNSPLHF.

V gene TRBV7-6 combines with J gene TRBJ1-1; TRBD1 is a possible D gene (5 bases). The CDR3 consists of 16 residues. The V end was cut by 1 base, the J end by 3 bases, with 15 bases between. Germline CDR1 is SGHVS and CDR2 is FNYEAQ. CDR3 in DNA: TGTGCCAGCAGCTTAGTGCGGGGCCTGGGGGACACTGAAGCTTTCTTT. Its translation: CASSLVRGLGDTEAFF.

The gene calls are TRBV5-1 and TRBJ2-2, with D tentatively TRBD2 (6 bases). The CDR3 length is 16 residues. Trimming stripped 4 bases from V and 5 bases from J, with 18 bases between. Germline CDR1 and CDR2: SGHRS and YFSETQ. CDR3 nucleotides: TGCGCCAGCAGCCCGGCGAGACTAGTCAGGACCGGGGAGCTGTTTTTT. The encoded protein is CASSPARLVRTGELFF.

The CDR3 sequence: CASPQARGKYNEQFF. The CDR3 DNA reads TGTGCCAGCCCCCAGGCAAGGGGAAAATACAATGAGCAGTTCTTC. The V call is TRBV21-1, the J call TRBJ2-1; the table gives TRBD1 as D, unverified against the DNA. TRBV21-1 is given as a pseudogene. This CDR3 spans 15 amino acids.

CDR3 bases: TGTGCCATCAGGGGCGGGGACAGGTCCTACGAGCAGTACTTC. It translates to CAIRGGDRSYEQYF. This chain uses TRBV10-3 with TRBJ2-7; TRBD1 matches 8 bases. After removal of 6 bases from V and 1 base from J, the junction contained 5 bases not matched to a gene. CDR1 ENHRY and CDR2 SYGVKD come from the germline V gene. The CDR3 has 14 amino acids.

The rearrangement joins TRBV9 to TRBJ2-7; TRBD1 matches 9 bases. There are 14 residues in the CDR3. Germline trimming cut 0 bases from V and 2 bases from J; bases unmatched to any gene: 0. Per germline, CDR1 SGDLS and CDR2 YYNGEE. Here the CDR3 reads CASSVGTGAYEQYF. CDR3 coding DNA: TGTGCCAGCAGCGTAGGGACAGGGGCCTACGAGCAGTACTTC. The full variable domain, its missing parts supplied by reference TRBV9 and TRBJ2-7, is DSGVTQTPKHLITATGQRVTLRCSPRSGDLSVYWYQQSLDQGLQFLIQYYNGEERAKGNILERFSAQQFPDLHSELNLSSLELGDSALYFCASSVGTGAYEQYFGPGTRLTVT.

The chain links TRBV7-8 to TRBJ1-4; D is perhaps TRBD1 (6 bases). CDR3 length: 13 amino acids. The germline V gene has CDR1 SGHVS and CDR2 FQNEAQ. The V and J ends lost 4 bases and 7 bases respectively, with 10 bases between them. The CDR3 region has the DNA TGTGCCAGCAGCTGGGGGCAGGGTGAAAAACTGTTTTTT. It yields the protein CASSWGQGEKLFF.

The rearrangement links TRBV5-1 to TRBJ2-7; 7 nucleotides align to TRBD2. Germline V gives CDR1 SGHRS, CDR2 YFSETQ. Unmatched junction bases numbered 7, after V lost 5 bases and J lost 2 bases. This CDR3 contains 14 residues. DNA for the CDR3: TGCGCCAGCAGTCCAAGCGGGGCCACCTACGAGCAGTACTTC. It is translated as CASSPSGATYEQYF. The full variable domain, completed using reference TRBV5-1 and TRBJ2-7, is KAGVTQTPRYLIKTRGQQVTLSCSPISGHRSVSWYQQTPGQGLQFLFEYFSETQRNKGNFPGRFSGRQFSNSRSEMNVSTLELGDSALYLCASSPSGATYEQYFGPGTRLTVT.

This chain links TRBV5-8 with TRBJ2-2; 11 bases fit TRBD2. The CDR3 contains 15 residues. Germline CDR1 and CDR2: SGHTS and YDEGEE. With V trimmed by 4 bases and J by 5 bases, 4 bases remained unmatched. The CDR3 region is CASSLAGGYTGELFF. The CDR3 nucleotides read TGTGCCAGCAGCCTAGCGGGGGGATATACCGGGGAGCTGTTTTTT.

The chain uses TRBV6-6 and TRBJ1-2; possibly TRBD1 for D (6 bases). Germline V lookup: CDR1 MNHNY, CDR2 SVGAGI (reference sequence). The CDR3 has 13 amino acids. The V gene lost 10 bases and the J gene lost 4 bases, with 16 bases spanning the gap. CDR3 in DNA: TGTGCCACCGCTGTCAGGGGCGGCTATGGCTACACCTTC. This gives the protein CATAVRGGYGYTF.

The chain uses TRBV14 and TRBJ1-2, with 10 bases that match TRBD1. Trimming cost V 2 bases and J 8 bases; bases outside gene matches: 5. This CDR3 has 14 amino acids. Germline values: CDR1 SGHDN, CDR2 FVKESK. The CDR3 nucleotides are TGTGCCAGCAGCCAAAGACAGGGGGCGCGGGGCTACACCTTC. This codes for CASSQRQGARGYTF.

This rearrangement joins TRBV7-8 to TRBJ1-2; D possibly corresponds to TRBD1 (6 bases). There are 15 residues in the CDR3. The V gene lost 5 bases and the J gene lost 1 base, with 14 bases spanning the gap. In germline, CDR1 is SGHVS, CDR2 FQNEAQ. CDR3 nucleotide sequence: TGTGCCAGCAGCCAGGACAGTCACCTTAACTATGGCTACACCTTC. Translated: CASSQDSHLNYGYTF.

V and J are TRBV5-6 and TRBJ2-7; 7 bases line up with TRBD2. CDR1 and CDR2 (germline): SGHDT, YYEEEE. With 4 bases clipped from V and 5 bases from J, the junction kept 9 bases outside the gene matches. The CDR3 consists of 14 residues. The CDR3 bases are TGTGCCAGCAGCACCACCGGGACTATGAACGAGCAGTACTTC. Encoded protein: CASSTTGTMNEQYF.

CDR3 DNA sequence: TGTGCCAGTAGTGCCAACGACAGTCCGTACGAGCAGTACTTC. Translation gives CASSANDSPYEQYF. The chain carries TRBV19 and TRBJ2-7, with D possibly being TRBD1 (5 bases). This CDR3 has 14 amino acids. V was cut by 5 bases and J by 4 bases, with 15 bases left in between. The germline V gene encodes CDR1 LNHDA and CDR2 SQIVND (reference sequence).

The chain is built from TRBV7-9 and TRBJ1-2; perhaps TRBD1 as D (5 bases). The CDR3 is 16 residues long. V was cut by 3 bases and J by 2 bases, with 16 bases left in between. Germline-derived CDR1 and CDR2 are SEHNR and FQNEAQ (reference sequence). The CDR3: CASSLRSGPANYGYTF. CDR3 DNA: TGTGCCAGCAGCTTGAGGTCAGGGCCCGCGAACTATGGCTACACCTTC. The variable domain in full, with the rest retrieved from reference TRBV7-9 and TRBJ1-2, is DTGVSQNPRHKITKRGQNVTFRCDPISEHNRLYWYRQTLGQGPEFLTYFQNEAQLEKSRLLSDRFSAERPKGSFSTLEIQRTEQGDSAMYLCASSLRSGPANYGYTFGSGTRLTVV.

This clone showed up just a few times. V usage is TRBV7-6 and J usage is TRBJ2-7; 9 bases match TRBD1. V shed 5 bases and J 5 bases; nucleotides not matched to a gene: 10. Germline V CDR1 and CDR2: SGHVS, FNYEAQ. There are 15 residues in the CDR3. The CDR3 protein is CASSISDRGMDEQYF. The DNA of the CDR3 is TGTGCCAGCAGCATTTCGGACAGGGGCATGGACGAGCAGTACTTC.

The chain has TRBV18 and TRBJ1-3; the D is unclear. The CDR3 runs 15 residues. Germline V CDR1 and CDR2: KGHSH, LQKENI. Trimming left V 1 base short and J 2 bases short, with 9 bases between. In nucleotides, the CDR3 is TGTGCCAGCTCACCACGAGGGTCGGCTGGAAACACCATATATTTT. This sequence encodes CASSPRGSAGNTIYF.